A single sample is the source of the 9 T cell receptor beta chains below, sequenced in a study of cytomegalovirus exposure and HLA in healthy donors. Vbeta (60) and Jbeta (13) primers were used in the PCR. Repertoires were generated with immunoSEQ multiplex PCR, while TCRdb's copy carries only in-frame clones and drops some. The sample contains around 130,000 clones, approximately 74% of which appear only once. Sequenced sample: PBMCs. The source of these receptors is a man aged 35-49 years in good health and CMV-seropositive.

The rearrangement uses TRBV4-1 and TRBJ2-1, with D perhaps matching TRBD2 (5 bases). The germline gives CDR1 MGHRA, CDR2 YSYEKL. The CDR3 spans 14 residues. Trimming shortened V by 8 bases and J by 5 bases, and 16 bases separated the two germline ends. In nucleotides, the CDR3 is TGCGCCAGCGGCCTGCCAGCCGGGGACAATGAGCAGTTCTTC. Protein: CASGLPAGDNEQFF.

The rearrangement links TRBV7-2 to TRBJ2-3; TRBD1 might be the D (5 bases). The CDR3 length is 15 residues. The V end lost 2 bases, the J end lost 1 base, and 10 bases lay between the germline ends. The germline V gene has CDR1 SGHTA and CDR2 FQGNSA. CDR3 sequence: CASSLQGPGTDTQYF. In DNA, the CDR3 is TGTGCCAGCAGCTTACAGGGTCCTGGCACAGATACGCAGTATTTT.

This chain uses TRBV29-1 with TRBJ2-7; 7 bases match TRBD1. With V trimmed by 5 bases and J by 6 bases, 10 bases remained unmatched. The length of the CDR3 is 13 residues. CDR1 and CDR2 (germline): SQVTM, ANQGSEA. CDR3 protein: CSVFSGGLGEQYF. In nucleotides, the CDR3 is TGCAGCGTTTTTTCAGGGGGTCTAGGCGAGCAGTACTTC.

This clone was seen just once. The rearrangement uses TRBV7-9 and TRBJ2-5; 14 bases align to TRBD2. J gave up 4 bases and V 1 base, and 2 bases lay outside the gene matches. Per germline, CDR1 SEHNR and CDR2 FQNEAQ (reference sequence). The CDR3 is 16 residues long. This chain's CDR3 is CASSLEGTSGRETQYF. The CDR3 region has the DNA TGTGCCAGCAGCTTAGAAGGGACTAGCGGGAGAGAGACCCAGTACTTC.

The chain is built from TRBV4-1 and TRBJ1-2, with D tentatively TRBD1 (6 bases). Germline V CDR1 and CDR2: MGHRA, YSYEKL. With 4 bases removed from V and 3 bases from J, the gap between germline ends came to 15 bases. CDR3 length equals 15 residues. Here the CDR3 DNA reads TGCGCCAGCAGCCGTCAAACAGGGCTTTACTATGGCTACACCTTC. It yields the protein CASSRQTGLYYGYTF.

This clone was counted a few times. CDR3 DNA sequence: TGTGCCAGCAGCGTAGGGGTAGGGGAAACTGGCTACACCTTC. Its translation: CASSVGVGETGYTF. The chain is built from TRBV9 and TRBJ1-2; possible D gene TRBD1, 5 bases. The germline CDR1 and CDR2 sequences are SGDLS and YYNGEE. V lost 0 bases, J lost 7 bases, and 13 bases lay in between. The CDR3 contains 14 residues. Supplemented by reference TRBV9 and TRBJ1-2, the full variable domain reads DSGVTQTPKHLITATGQRVTLRCSPRSGDLSVYWYQQSLDQGLQFLIQYYNGEERAKGNILERFSAQQFPDLHSELNLSSLELGDSALYFCASSVGVGETGYTFGSGTRLTVV.

The rearrangement links TRBV6-5 to TRBJ2-7, with TRBD2 matching over 7 bases. The germline gives CDR1 MNHEY, CDR2 SVGAGI. Trimming cost V 7 bases and J 4 bases; bases outside gene matches: 7. The CDR3 has 13 residues. The CDR3 here is CASKGPGGYEQYF. The CDR3 coding sequence is TGTGCCAGCAAGGGTCCGGGGGGATACGAGCAGTACTTC.

V usage is TRBV29-1 and J usage is TRBJ2-5, with D perhaps matching TRBD2 (6 bases). The CDR3 spans 14 residues. The ends were cut back, 6 bases at V and 5 bases at J, with 19 bases in the middle. Germline-derived CDR1 and CDR2 are SQVTM and ANQGSEA. The CDR3 protein is CSVQDQGGGETQYF. The CDR3 DNA reads TGCAGCGTCCAGGACCAGGGTGGGGGGGAGACCCAGTACTTC.

The J gene is TRBJ2-3, the V gene TRBV5-1, with TRBD2 identical over 8 bases. V shed 2 bases, J shed 0 bases, and the junction held 2 bases outside the gene matches. From germline, CDR1 is SGHRS and CDR2 YFSETQ. This CDR3 comprises 15 residues. CDR3 coding DNA: TGCGCCAGCAGCTTAAAGCGGGAGAGCACAGATACGCAGTATTTT. Translating gives CASSLKRESTDTQYF. Together with reference TRBV5-1 and TRBJ2-3, the CDR3 gives the full variable domain: KAGVTQTPRYLIKTRGQQVTLSCSPISGHRSVSWYQQTPGQGLQFLFEYFSETQRNKGNFPGRFSGRQFSNSRSEMNVSTLELGDSALYLCASSLKRESTDTQYFGPGTRLTVL.